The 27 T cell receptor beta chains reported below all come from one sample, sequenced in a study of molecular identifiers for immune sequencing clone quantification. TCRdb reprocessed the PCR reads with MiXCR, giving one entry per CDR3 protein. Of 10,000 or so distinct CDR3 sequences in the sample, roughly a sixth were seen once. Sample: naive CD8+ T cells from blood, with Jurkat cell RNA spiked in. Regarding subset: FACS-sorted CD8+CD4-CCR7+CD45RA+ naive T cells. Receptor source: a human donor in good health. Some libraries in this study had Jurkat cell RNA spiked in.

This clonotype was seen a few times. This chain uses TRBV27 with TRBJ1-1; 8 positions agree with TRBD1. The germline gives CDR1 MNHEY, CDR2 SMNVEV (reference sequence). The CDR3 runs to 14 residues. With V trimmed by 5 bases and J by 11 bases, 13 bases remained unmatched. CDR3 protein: CASSIQGGLGVAFF. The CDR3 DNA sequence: TGTGCCAGCAGTATACAGGGGGGCTTGGGAGTTGCTTTCTTT.

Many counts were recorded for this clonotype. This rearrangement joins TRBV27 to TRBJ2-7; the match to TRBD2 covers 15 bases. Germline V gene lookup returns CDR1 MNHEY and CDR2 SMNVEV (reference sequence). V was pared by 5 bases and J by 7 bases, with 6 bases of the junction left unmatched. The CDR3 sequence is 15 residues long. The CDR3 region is CASSLGLAGGQEQYF. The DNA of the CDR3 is TGTGCCAGCAGTCTGGGACTAGCGGGAGGACAGGAGCAGTACTTC.

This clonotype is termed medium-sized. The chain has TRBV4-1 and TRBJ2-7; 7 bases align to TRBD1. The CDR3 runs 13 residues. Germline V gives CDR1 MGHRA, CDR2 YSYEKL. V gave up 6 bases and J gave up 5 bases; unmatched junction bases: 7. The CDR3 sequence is CASSFPQGDEQYF. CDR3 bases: TGCGCCAGCAGTTTCCCCCAGGGGGACGAGCAGTACTTC.

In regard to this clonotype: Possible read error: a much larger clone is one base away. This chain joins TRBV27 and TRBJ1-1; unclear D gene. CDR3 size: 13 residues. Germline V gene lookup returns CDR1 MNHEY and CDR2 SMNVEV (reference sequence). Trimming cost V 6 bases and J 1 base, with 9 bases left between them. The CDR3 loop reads CASRLLGNTEAFF. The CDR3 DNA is TGTGCCAGCAGGTTACTGGGGAACACTGAAGCTTTCTTT.

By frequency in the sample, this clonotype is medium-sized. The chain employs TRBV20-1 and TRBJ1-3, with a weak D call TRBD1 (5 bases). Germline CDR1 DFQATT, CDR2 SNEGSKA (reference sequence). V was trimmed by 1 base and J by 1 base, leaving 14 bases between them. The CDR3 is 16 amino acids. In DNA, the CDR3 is TGCAGTGCTAGAGCAGCGGGACGTATTTCTGGAAACACCATATATTTT. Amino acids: CSARAAGRISGNTIYF.

The CDR3 coding sequence is TGTGCCAGCAGCCTGATACTAGCGGGGTATACGGTCGCATACAATGAGCAGTTCTTC. It is translated as CASSLILAGYTVAYNEQFF. V is TRBV7-2 and J is TRBJ2-1; 10 bases align to TRBD2. Germline V gene sequence: CDR1 SGHTA, CDR2 FQGNSA. This CDR3 is 19 amino acids long. V gave up 5 bases and J gave up 4 bases; unmatched junction bases: 17.

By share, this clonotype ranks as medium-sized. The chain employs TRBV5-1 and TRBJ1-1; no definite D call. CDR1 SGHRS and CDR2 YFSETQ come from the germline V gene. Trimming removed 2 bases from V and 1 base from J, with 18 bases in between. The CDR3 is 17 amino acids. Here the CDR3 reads CASSFVGAWQANTEAFF. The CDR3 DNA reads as TGCGCCAGCAGCTTTGTCGGAGCATGGCAAGCGAACACTGAAGCTTTCTTT. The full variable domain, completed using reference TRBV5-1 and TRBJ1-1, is KAGVTQTPRYLIKTRGQQVTLSCSPISGHRSVSWYQQTPGQGLQFLFEYFSETQRNKGNFPGRFSGRQFSNSRSEMNVSTLELGDSALYLCASSFVGAWQANTEAFFGQGTRLTVV.

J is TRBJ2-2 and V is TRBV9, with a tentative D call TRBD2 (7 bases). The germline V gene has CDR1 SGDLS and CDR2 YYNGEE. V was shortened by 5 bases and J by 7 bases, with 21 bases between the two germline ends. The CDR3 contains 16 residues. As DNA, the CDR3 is TGTGCCAGCAGAGGGGGGGGCGGAACAGAGGGCGGGGAGCTGTTTTTT. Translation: CASRGGGGTEGGELFF.

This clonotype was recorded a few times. The chain's CDR3 is CASSPGLAGVNEQFF. The CDR3 nucleotides read TGTGCCAGCAGTCCGGGACTAGCGGGAGTTAATGAGCAGTTCTTC. The chain is built from TRBV6-5 and TRBJ2-1, with TRBD2 matching over 14 bases. V shed 5 bases and J 7 bases; nucleotides not matched to a gene: 4. Germline assignment: CDR1 MNHEY and CDR2 SVGAGI. The CDR3 length is 15 residues.

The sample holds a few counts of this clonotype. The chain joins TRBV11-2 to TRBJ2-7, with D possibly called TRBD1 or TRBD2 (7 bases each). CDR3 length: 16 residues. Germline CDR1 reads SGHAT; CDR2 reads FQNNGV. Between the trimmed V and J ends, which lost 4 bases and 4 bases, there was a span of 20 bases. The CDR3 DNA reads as TGTGCCAGCAGCTACAAGTGGGGGGGGGGACAGTACGAGCAGTACTTC. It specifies CASSYKWGGGQYEQYF.

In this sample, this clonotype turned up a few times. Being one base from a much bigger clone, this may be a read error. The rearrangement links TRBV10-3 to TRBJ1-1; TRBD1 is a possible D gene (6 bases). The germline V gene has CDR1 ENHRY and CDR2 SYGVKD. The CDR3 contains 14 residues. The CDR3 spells CTITLAGANTEAFF. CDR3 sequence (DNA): TGTACCATCACCTTGGCAGGGGCGAACACTGAAGCTTTCTTT.

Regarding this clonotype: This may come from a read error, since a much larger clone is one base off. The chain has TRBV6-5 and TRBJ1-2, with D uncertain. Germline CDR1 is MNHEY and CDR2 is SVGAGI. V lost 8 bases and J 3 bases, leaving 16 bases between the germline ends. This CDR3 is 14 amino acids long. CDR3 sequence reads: CASGEAVGDYGYTF. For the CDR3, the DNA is TGTGCCAGCGGAGAAGCAGTTGGTGACTATGGCTACACCTTC.

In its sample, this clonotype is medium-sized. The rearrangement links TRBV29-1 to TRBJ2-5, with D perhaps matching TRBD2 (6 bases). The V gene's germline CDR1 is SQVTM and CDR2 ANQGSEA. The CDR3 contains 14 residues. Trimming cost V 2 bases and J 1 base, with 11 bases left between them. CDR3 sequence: CSVEWAGTQETQYF. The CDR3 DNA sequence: TGCAGCGTTGAATGGGCGGGGACCCAAGAGACCCAGTACTTC.

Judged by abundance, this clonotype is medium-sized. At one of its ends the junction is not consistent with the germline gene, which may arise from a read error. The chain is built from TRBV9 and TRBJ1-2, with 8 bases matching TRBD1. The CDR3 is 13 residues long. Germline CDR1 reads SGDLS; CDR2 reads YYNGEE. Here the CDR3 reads CASSAPGQVIGSF. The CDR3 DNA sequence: TGTGCCAGCAGCGCCCCGGGACAGGTGATAGGATCCTTC.

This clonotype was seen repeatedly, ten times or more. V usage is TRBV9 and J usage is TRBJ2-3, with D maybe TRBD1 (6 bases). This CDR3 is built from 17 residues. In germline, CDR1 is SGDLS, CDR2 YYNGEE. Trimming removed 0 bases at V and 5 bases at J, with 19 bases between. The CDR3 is CASSVEGTPPGKDTQYF. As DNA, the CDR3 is TGTGCCAGCAGCGTAGAGGGGACACCACCGGGAAAAGATACGCAGTATTTT.

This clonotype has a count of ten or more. The CDR3, as DNA: TGCAGTGCTGCCAGGATTATCGGGACAGCTACCTTCACAGATACGCAGTATTTT. Protein: CSAARIIGTATFTDTQYF. The V call is TRBV20-1, the J call TRBJ2-3, with 7 nucleotides matching TRBD1. In germline, CDR1 is DFQATT, CDR2 SNEGSKA (reference sequence). The V and J ends lost 5 bases and 2 bases, in that order; junction bases with no gene match: 19. This CDR3 is 18 amino acids long.

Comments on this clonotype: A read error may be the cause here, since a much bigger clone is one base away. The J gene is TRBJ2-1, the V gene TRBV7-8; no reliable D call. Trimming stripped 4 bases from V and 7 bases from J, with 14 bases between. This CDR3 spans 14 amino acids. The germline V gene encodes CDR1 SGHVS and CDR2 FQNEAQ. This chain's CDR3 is CASSSPEGRNEQFF. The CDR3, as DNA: TGTGCCAGCAGCTCCCCCGAAGGGCGGAATGAGCAGTTCTTC.

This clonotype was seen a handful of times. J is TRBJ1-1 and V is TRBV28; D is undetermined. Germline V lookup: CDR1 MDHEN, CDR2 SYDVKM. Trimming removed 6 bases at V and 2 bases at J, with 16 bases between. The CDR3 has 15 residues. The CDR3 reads CASRALADINTEAFF. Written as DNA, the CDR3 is TGTGCCAGCAGGGCCTTAGCAGACATCAACACTGAAGCTTTCTTT.

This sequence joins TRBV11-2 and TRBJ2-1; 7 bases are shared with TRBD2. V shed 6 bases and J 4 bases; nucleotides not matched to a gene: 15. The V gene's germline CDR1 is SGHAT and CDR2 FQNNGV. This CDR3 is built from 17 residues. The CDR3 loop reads CASSYKDGLGVYNEQFF. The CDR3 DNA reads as TGTGCCAGCAGTTACAAGGACGGACTAGGGGTATACAATGAGCAGTTCTTC.

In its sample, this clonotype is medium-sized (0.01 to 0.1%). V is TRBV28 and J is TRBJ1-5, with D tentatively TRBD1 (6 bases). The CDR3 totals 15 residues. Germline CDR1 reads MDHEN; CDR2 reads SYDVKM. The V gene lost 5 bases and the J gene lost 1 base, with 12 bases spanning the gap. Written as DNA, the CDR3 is TGTGCCAGCAGTCCCGTCGGACAGAGCAATCAGCCCCAGCATTTT. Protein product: CASSPVGQSNQPQHF.

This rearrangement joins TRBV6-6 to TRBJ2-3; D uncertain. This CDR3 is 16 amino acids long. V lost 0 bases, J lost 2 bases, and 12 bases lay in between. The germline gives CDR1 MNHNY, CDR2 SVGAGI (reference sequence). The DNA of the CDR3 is TGTGCCAGCAGTTACTCCTGGACGGGCCCCACAGATACGCAGTATTTT. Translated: CASSYSWTGPTDTQYF.

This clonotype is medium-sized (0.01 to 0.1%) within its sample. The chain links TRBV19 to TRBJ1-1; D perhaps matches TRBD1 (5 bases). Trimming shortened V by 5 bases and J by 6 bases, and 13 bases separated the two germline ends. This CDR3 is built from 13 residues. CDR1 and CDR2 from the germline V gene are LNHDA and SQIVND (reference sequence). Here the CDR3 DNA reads TGTGCCAGTAGTGGGGGGGGTCGCGCTGAAGCTTTCTTT. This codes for CASSGGGRAEAFF.

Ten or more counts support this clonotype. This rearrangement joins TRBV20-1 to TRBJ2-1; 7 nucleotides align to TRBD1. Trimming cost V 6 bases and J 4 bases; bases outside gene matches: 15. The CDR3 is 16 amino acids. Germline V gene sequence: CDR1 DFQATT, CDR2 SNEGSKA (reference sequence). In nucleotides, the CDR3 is TGCAGTGCCTCCTCCGTTGACAGGGCACCATACAATGAGCAGTTCTTC. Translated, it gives CSASSVDRAPYNEQFF.

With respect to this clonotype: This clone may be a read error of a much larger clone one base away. The CDR3 DNA follows: TGTGCCAGCACCGGGACTGCGGACACCGGGGAGCTGTTTTTT. Translating it yields CASTGTADTGELFF. The chain is built from TRBV27 and TRBJ2-2, with D tentatively TRBD2 (6 bases). CDR3 size: 14 residues. The germline CDR1 and CDR2 sequences are MNHEY and SMNVEV (reference sequence). Trimming removed 7 bases from V and 3 bases from J, with 12 bases in between.

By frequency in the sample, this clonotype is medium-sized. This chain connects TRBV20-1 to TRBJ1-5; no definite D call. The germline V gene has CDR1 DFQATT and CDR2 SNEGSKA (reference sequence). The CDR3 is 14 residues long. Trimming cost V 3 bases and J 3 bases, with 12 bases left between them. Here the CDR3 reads CSASHGLNNQPQHF. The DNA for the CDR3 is TGCAGTGCTAGTCACGGGTTGAACAATCAGCCCCAGCATTTT.

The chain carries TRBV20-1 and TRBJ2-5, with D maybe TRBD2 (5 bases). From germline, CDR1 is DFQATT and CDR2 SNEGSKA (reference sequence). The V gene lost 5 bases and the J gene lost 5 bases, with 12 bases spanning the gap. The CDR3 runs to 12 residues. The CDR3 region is CSAPTRRETQYF. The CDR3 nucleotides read TGCAGTGCTCCGACTCGGAGGGAGACCCAGTACTTC.

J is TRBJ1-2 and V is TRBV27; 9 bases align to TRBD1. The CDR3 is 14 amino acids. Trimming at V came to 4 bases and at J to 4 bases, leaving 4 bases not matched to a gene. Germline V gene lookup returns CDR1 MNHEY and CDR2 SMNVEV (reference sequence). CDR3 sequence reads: CASSSGQGFYGYTF. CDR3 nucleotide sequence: TGTGCCAGCAGTTCGGGACAGGGATTCTATGGCTACACCTTC.